Listed below are T cell receptor beta chains from one sample, sequenced in a study of cytomegalovirus exposure and HLA in healthy donors. The method was immunoSEQ multiplex PCR; TCRdb's version includes in-frame clones alone and lacks a portion of them. Of some 200,000 clones in the sample, about four fifths are singletons; the top ten hold approximately 0.098%. Sequenced material: PBMCs. The receptors come from a boy aged 2-9 years in good health and CMV-seronegative. The CDR3 runs from the conserved cysteine through the conserved F or W. D genes are given only for firm matches. Some rows have no size entry. The others give once, few or many, or a class for an expanded clone.

v_call: TRBV7-2
j_call: TRBJ2-5
d_call: NA
clone_size: NA
cdr3_aa: CASSLAAPQETQYF
cdr3_nt: TGTGCCAGCAGCTTAGCGGCACCTCAAGAGACCCAGTACTTC

v_call: TRBV2
j_call: TRBJ2-2
d_call: TRBD1
clone_size: NA
cdr3_aa: CASSGTGADTGELFF
cdr3_nt: TGTGCCAGCAGTGGGACAGGGGCGGACACCGGGGAGCTGTTTTTT

v_call: TRBV15
j_call: TRBJ1-1
d_call: NA
clone_size: NA
cdr3_aa: CATSRDRGGGNTEAFF
cdr3_nt: TGTGCCACCAGCAGAGACCGGGGGGGTGGGAACACTGAAGCTTTCTTT

v_call: TRBV5-1
j_call: TRBJ2-5
d_call: TRBD1
clone_size: NA
cdr3_aa: CASSSGQGISYF
cdr3_nt: TGCGCCAGCAGCTCCGGACAGGGGATATCGTACTTC

v_call: TRBV19
j_call: TRBJ1-1
d_call: NA
clone_size: NA
cdr3_aa: CASSPRNMNTEAFF
cdr3_nt: TGTGCCAGTAGTCCCAGGAACATGAACACTGAAGCTTTCTTT

v_call: TRBV4-2
j_call: TRBJ2-1
d_call: TRBD2
clone_size: NA
cdr3_aa: CASSQEGSGGSDEQFF
cdr3_nt: TGTGCCAGCAGCCAAGAAGGTAGCGGGGGGTCGGATGAGCAGTTCTTC

v_call: TRBV6-6
j_call: TRBJ2-2
d_call: NA
clone_size: once
cdr3_aa: CASRRGAAGELFF
cdr3_nt: TGTGCCAGCCGCAGGGGTGCAGCCGGGGAGCTGTTTTTT

v_call: TRBV6-1
j_call: TRBJ1-2
d_call: TRBD1
clone_size: NA
cdr3_aa: CASARQGSNGYTF
cdr3_nt: TGTGCCAGCGCACGACAGGGATCAAATGGCTACACCTTC

v_call: TRBV7-9
j_call: TRBJ1-6
d_call: TRBD1
clone_size: NA
cdr3_aa: CASSSDPGQGIYNSPLHF
cdr3_nt: TGTGCCAGCAGCTCCGACCCGGGACAGGGGATCTATAATTCACCCCTCCACTTT

v_call: TRBV4-1
j_call: TRBJ1-2
d_call: NA
clone_size: NA
cdr3_aa: CASSQDQGEGYGYTF
cdr3_nt: TGCGCCAGCAGCCAAGATCAAGGAGAGGGCTATGGCTACACCTTC

v_call: TRBV29-1
j_call: TRBJ2-7
d_call: NA
clone_size: NA
cdr3_aa: CSAVGLVRYEQYF
cdr3_nt: TGCAGCGCCGTGGGGCTAGTTAGGTACGAGCAGTACTTC

v_call: TRBV4-2
j_call: TRBJ1-1
d_call: NA
clone_size: NA
cdr3_aa: CASSPQDSPEAFF
cdr3_nt: TGTGCCAGCAGCCCCCAGGACAGCCCTGAAGCTTTCTTT

v_call: TRBV27
j_call: TRBJ1-3
d_call: NA
clone_size: NA
cdr3_aa: CASSFRGGNTIYF
cdr3_nt: TGTGCCAGCAGTTTTCGGGGTGGAAACACCATATATTTT

v_call: TRBV7-9
j_call: TRBJ1-1
d_call: NA
clone_size: NA
cdr3_aa: CASSLSSIAPEAFF
cdr3_nt: TGTGCCAGCAGTTTATCATCCATAGCCCCTGAAGCTTTCTTT

v_call: TRBV19
j_call: TRBJ1-1
d_call: NA
clone_size: NA
cdr3_aa: CASSVTENTEAFF
cdr3_nt: TGTGCCAGTAGTGTGACAGAGAACACTGAAGCTTTCTTT

v_call: TRBV5-1
j_call: TRBJ1-1
d_call: NA
clone_size: NA
cdr3_aa: CASSFQSKNTEAFF
cdr3_nt: TGCGCCAGCAGCTTTCAATCCAAGAACACTGAAGCTTTCTTT

v_call: TRBV19
j_call: TRBJ1-1
d_call: NA
clone_size: NA
cdr3_aa: CASSISQNTEAFF
cdr3_nt: TGTGCCAGTAGTATTAGTCAGAACACTGAAGCTTTCTTT

v_call: TRBV2
j_call: TRBJ2-5
d_call: NA
clone_size: NA
cdr3_aa: CASGTQETQYF
cdr3_nt: TGTGCCAGCGGGACACAAGAGACCCAGTACTTC

v_call: TRBV7-2
j_call: TRBJ1-6
d_call: TRBD1
clone_size: NA
cdr3_aa: CASSFARGMNSPLHF
cdr3_nt: TGTGCCAGCAGCTTCGCCAGGGGGATGAATTCACCCCTCCACTTT

v_call: TRBV7-2
j_call: TRBJ2-1
d_call: TRBD2
clone_size: NA
cdr3_aa: CASSGSGGSGEQFF
cdr3_nt: TGTGCCAGCAGCGGTAGCGGGGGCTCCGGTGAGCAGTTCTTC

v_call: TRBV7-9
j_call: TRBJ2-1
d_call: TRBD2
clone_size: NA
cdr3_aa: CASSLDIGRRTSGEQFF
cdr3_nt: TGTGCCAGCAGCTTAGATATAGGGAGAAGGACTAGCGGCGAGCAGTTCTTC

v_call: TRBV5-1
j_call: TRBJ2-5
d_call: TRBD1
clone_size: few
cdr3_aa: CASSWLKGQQETQYF
cdr3_nt: TGCGCCAGCAGCTGGCTAAAGGGACAGCAAGAGACCCAGTACTTC

v_call: TRBV21-1
j_call: TRBJ2-3
d_call: NA
clone_size: NA
cdr3_aa: CASGEVTQYF
cdr3_nt: TGTGCCAGCGGGGAGGTGACGCAGTATTTT

v_call: TRBV27
j_call: TRBJ2-2
d_call: TRBD1
clone_size: few
cdr3_aa: CASSSPLRQGRAGELFF
cdr3_nt: TGTGCCAGCAGTTCTCCTCTTCGACAGGGTCGGGCCGGGGAGCTGTTTTTT

v_call: TRBV5-8
j_call: TRBJ1-4
d_call: NA
clone_size: NA
cdr3_aa: CASSFTRQVVGKLFF
cdr3_nt: TGTGCCAGCAGCTTCACGCGACAGGTAGTGGGGAAACTGTTTTTT

v_call: TRBV4-2
j_call: TRBJ2-3
d_call: NA
clone_size: NA
cdr3_aa: CASSQSSMLSSTDTQYF
cdr3_nt: TGTGCCAGCAGCCAGTCCTCTATGCTTTCTAGCACAGATACGCAGTATTTT

v_call: TRBV5-4
j_call: TRBJ1-2
d_call: TRBD1
clone_size: NA
cdr3_aa: CASRSDRAYGYTF
cdr3_nt: TGTGCCAGCAGGAGTGACAGGGCCTATGGCTACACCTTC

v_call: TRBV6-5
j_call: TRBJ2-1
d_call: NA
clone_size: NA
cdr3_aa: CASGRGRGNEQFF
cdr3_nt: TGTGCCAGCGGCAGGGGCCGGGGAAATGAGCAGTTCTTC

v_call: TRBV4-3
j_call: TRBJ1-6
d_call: NA
clone_size: NA
cdr3_aa: CASSQTGHSPLHF
cdr3_nt: TGCGCCAGCAGCCAAACAGGGCACTCACCCCTCCACTTT

v_call: TRBV6-6
j_call: TRBJ1-6
d_call: NA
clone_size: NA
cdr3_aa: CASSYSPGWDSPLHF
cdr3_nt: TGTGCCAGCAGTTACTCGCCAGGGTGGGATTCACCCCTCCACTTT

v_call: TRBV19
j_call: TRBJ2-5
d_call: TRBD1
clone_size: NA
cdr3_aa: CASSIRGTGPRETQYF
cdr3_nt: TGTGCCAGTAGTATACGGGGGACAGGCCCCCGAGAGACCCAGTACTTC

v_call: TRBV9
j_call: TRBJ2-5
d_call: TRBD2
clone_size: NA
cdr3_aa: CASSGGGAGRETQYF
cdr3_nt: TGTGCCAGCAGCGGCGGGGGGGCGGGGAGAGAGACCCAGTACTTC

v_call: TRBV4-2
j_call: TRBJ2-7
d_call: TRBD2
clone_size: NA
cdr3_aa: CASSQVRRENRYEQYF
cdr3_nt: TGTGCCAGCAGCCAAGTACGGCGGGAGAATAGGTACGAGCAGTACTTC